Below are 17 T cell receptor beta chains sequenced from a single sample in a study of response to subunit inactivated influenza vaccine. One entry per CDR3 protein results from TCRdb running MiXCR on the RT-PCR reads. The table includes about 620,000 distinct CDR3 sequences, roughly 10% detected once. These same data were also listed under a study on T cells expressing NK-cell markers. That source adds: UMI-tagged 5'RACE template switching yielded the TCR beta cDNA.

This material consisted of PBMCs from blood, taken on the day of vaccination. Receptor source: a man aged 45-65 years who received an inactivated influenza vaccine.

The genes are TRBV25-1 and TRBJ2-1, with TRBD2 matching over 9 bases. In germline, CDR1 is MGHDK, CDR2 SYGVNS. CDR3 length: 15 amino acids. Trimming at V came to 6 bases and at J to 6 bases, leaving 9 bases not matched to a gene. CDR3 amino acids: CASRAFGGRANEQFF. CDR3 DNA: TGTGCCAGCAGAGCCTTTGGCGGGAGGGCCAATGAGCAGTTCTTC.

The gene calls are TRBV5-1 and TRBJ2-5; D might be TRBD1 or TRBD2, each matching 5 bases. Trimming left V 1 base short and J 8 bases short, with 15 bases between. CDR3 length: 14 residues. Germline loops: CDR1 SGHRS, CDR2 YFSETQ. CDR3 sequence reads: CASSLTGADGTQYF. The CDR3 DNA is TGCGCCAGCAGCTTGACCGGGGCCGATGGAACCCAGTACTTC.

This clonotype occurred many times. The V gene is TRBV11-2, the J gene TRBJ2-7; D is tentatively TRBD1 or TRBD2 (5 bases each). V lost 4 bases to trimming and J lost 7 bases, with 17 bases between them. The germline CDR1 and CDR2 sequences are SGHAT and FQNNGV. The CDR3 consists of 14 residues. The CDR3 coding sequence is TGTGCCAGCAGCTACAAAAGGTGGGGGTCGGAGCAGTACTTC. This gives the protein CASSYKRWGSEQYF.

V and J are TRBV7-6 and TRBJ2-1; D possibly corresponds to TRBD2 (6 bases). Germline V CDR1 and CDR2: SGHVS, FNYEAQ. The CDR3 consists of 16 residues. The V end lost 5 bases, the J end lost 2 bases, and 16 bases lay between the germline ends. The CDR3 DNA sequence: TGTGCCAGCAGCGCTGCCCTTTGGACTACCTACAATGAGCAGTTCTTC. Protein product: CASSAALWTTYNEQFF.

This chain links TRBV11-2 with TRBJ2-1; D possibly uses TRBD1 or TRBD2 (5 bases each). V gave up 2 bases and J gave up 5 bases, with 10 bases separating them. The CDR3 has 14 amino acids. CDR1 and CDR2 (germline): SGHAT, FQNNGV. The DNA for the CDR3 is TGTGCCAGCAGCTTATTCCGGGACCACAATGAGCAGTTCTTC. The encoded protein is CASSLFRDHNEQFF.

This clonotype showed up many times. This sequence joins TRBV7-2 and TRBJ2-5, with TRBD1 as a possible D gene (6 bases). The CDR3 runs 12 residues. The V end was cut by 6 bases, the J end by 5 bases, with 10 bases between. Germline V gene lookup returns CDR1 SGHTA and CDR2 FQGNSA. The CDR3 DNA is TGTGCCAGCAGTTTCAGGGGTGAGACCCAGTACTTC. Its protein is CASSFRGETQYF. The full variable domain, with the rest looked up from reference TRBV7-2 and TRBJ2-5, is GAGVSQSPSNKVTEKGKDVELRCDPISGHTALYWYRQSLGQGLEFLIYFQGNSAPDKSGLPSDRFSAERTGGSVSTLTIQRTQQEDSAVYLCASSFRGETQYFGPGTRLLVL.

V usage is TRBV5-5 and J usage is TRBJ2-7, with D hard to call. The ends were cut back, 7 bases at V and 0 bases at J, with 17 bases in the middle. The CDR3 covers 15 residues. The germline gives CDR1 SGHKS, CDR2 YYEKEE (reference sequence). This CDR3 reads CASVRALGPSYEQYF. The CDR3 nucleotides read TGTGCCAGCGTCCGGGCTTTAGGGCCCTCCTACGAGCAGTACTTC.

This clonotype appeared a few times. This sequence joins TRBV7-3 and TRBJ2-5; no clear D gene. The germline V gene has CDR1 SGHTA and CDR2 FQGTGA. The V end was cut by 3 bases, the J end by 0 bases, with 5 bases between. This CDR3 comprises 13 residues. The DNA of the CDR3 is TGTGCCAGCAGCTTTACCCACCAAGAGACCCAGTACTTC. Translating gives CASSFTHQETQYF.

The genes are TRBV12-3 or TRBV12-4 and TRBJ2-3; D unclear. Trimming cost V 4 bases and J 4 bases, with 12 bases left between them. The CDR3 loop spans 14 amino acids. CDR3 loop: CASSWAGPADTQYF. As DNA, the CDR3 is TGTGCCAGCAGTTGGGCCGGGCCCGCAGATACGCAGTATTTT.

This clonotype was seen more than once but under ten times. The J gene is TRBJ2-7, the V gene TRBV3-1; D is possibly TRBD1 (6 bases). The CDR3 is 18 residues long. Deletions cut 3 bases from V and 2 bases from J, with 23 bases between. Germline values: CDR1 LGHDT, CDR2 YNNKEL (reference sequence). The CDR3 spells CASSQWRLTRDTAYEQYF. DNA of the CDR3: TGTGCCAGCAGCCAGTGGCGGTTAACCAGGGACACTGCCTACGAGCAGTACTTC.

The chain couples TRBV7-9 to TRBJ1-2; D may be TRBD1 (5 bases). The V end was cut by 1 base, the J end by 4 bases, with 10 bases between. This CDR3 region has 14 residues. The germline V gene has CDR1 SEHNR and CDR2 FQNEAQ (reference sequence). The CDR3 nucleotides are TGTGCCAGCAGCTTAGACGACAGCTTCTATGGCTACACCTTC. Translated, it gives CASSLDDSFYGYTF. Using reference TRBV7-9 and TRBJ1-2 for the parts outside the CDR3, the full variable domain is DTGVSQNPRHKITKRGQNVTFRCDPISEHNRLYWYRQTLGQGPEFLTYFQNEAQLEKSRLLSDRFSAERPKGSFSTLEIQRTEQGDSAMYLCASSLDDSFYGYTFGSGTRLTVV.

The chain recombines TRBV3-1 with TRBJ1-2, with D unresolved. The CDR3 has 13 residues. Germline CDR1 LGHDT, CDR2 YNNKEL (reference sequence). The V end was cut by 5 bases, the J end by 8 bases, with 15 bases between. The chain's CDR3 is CASSSPGTVGYTF. The DNA of the CDR3 is TGTGCCAGCAGCAGCCCGGGAACGGTAGGCTACACCTTC.

The chain links TRBV7-9 to TRBJ2-1; D call uncertain. Trimming took off 4 bases at V and 2 bases at J, with 15 bases between the two ends. The CDR3 runs to 16 residues. Per the germline V gene, CDR1 is SEHNR and CDR2 is FQNEAQ (reference sequence). CDR3 sequence: CASSSTGLPPYNEQFF. The CDR3 DNA reads TGTGCCAGCAGCTCCACTGGGCTCCCCCCCTACAATGAGCAGTTCTTC.

Written as DNA, the CDR3 is TGTGCCAGCAGTTACGGCAGGGGTAGGTGGGGGGCCAACGTCCTGACTTTC. Residues: CASSYGRGRWGANVLTF. V gene TRBV28 combines with J gene TRBJ2-6; tentative D call: TRBD1 (6 bases). The germline V gene encodes CDR1 MDHEN and CDR2 SYDVKM. The CDR3 length is 17 residues. V was cut by 4 bases and J by 4 bases, with 17 bases left in between.

The rearrangement joins TRBV7-2 to TRBJ2-7; D is possibly TRBD1 (5 bases). This CDR3 has 15 amino acids. V lost 1 base to trimming and J lost 5 bases, with 15 bases between them. CDR1 is SGHTA and CDR2 is FQGNSA in the germline V gene. In DNA, the CDR3 is TGTGCCAGCAGCTTAGGCTCAGGGCCTATCCACGAGCAGTACTTC. Translating gives CASSLGSGPIHEQYF.

This clonotype has only a few counts. The V gene is TRBV29-1, the J gene TRBJ2-3, with 10 bases identical to TRBD2. The V segment lost 7 bases and the J segment 0 bases; nucleotides outside the gene matches: 7. The CDR3 consists of 15 residues. Per the germline V gene, CDR1 is SQVTM and CDR2 is ANQGSEA. CDR3 in amino acids: CSAVRAGGSTDTQYF. The DNA for the CDR3 is TGCAGCGCCGTAAGAGCGGGGGGGAGCACAGATACGCAGTATTTT.

The chain has TRBV2 and TRBJ1-3; D perhaps matches TRBD1 (5 bases). Germline V lookup: CDR1 SNHLY, CDR2 FYNNEI. Trimming cost V 5 bases and J 8 bases, with 13 bases left between them. The CDR3 runs 13 residues. DNA of the CDR3: TGTGCCAGCAGTCCTCAGGGAGCGCACACCATATATTTT. Its protein is CASSPQGAHTIYF.